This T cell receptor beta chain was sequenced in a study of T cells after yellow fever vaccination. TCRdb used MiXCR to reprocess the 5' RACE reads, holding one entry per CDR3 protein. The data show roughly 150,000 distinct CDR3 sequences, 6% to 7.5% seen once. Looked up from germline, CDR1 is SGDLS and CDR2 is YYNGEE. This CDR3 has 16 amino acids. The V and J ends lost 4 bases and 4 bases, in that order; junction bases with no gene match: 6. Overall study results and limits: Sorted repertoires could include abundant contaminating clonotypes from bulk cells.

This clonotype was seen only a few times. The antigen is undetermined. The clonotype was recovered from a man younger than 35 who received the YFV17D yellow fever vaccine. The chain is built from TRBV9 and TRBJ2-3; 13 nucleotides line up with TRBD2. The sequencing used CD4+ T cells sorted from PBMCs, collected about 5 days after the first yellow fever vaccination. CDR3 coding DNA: TGTGCCAGCAGCCAGGGGACTAGCGGGGCATCAGATACGCAGTATTTT. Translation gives CASSQGTSGASDTQYF.